A selection of T cell receptor beta chains follows, all from one sample in a study of cytomegalovirus exposure and HLA in healthy donors. Sequenced by immunoSEQ multiplex PCR; TCRdb stores in-frame clones only, minus some. The data contain about 200,000 clones, about 80% of them singletons. The source material was PBMCs. The receptor set was obtained from a woman aged 40 to 50 in good health and CMV-seronegative. Each CDR3 is given with its conserved first and last residue. Each record gives: D gene, V gene, CDR3 length, J gene, clone size, CDR3 protein, CDR3 DNA. A D gene is named only where the DNA matches it firmly. Not every row has a clone size; where given, it reads once, few, many or a size class.

-	TRBV9	15	TRBJ2-5	-	CASSPQVAVQETQYF	TGTGCCAGCAGCCCGCAAGTGGCTGTACAAGAGACCCAGTACTTC
TRBD2	TRBV7-2	15	TRBJ2-5	-	CASSLGTSGAETQYF	TGTGCCAGCAGCTTAGGGACTAGCGGGGCAGAGACCCAGTACTTC
-	TRBV6-5	14	TRBJ2-7	-	CASSYVAVSYEQYF	TGTGCCAGCAGTTATGTGGCGGTTAGCTACGAGCAGTACTTC
-	TRBV28	14	TRBJ2-7	few	CASSLIARPYEQYF	TGTGCCAGCAGTTTAATCGCCAGGCCCTACGAGCAGTACTTC
-	TRBV25-1	15	TRBJ2-3	-	CASRRGTGGTDTQYF	TGTGCCAGCAGGCGGGGTACGGGGGGCACAGATACGCAGTATTTT
TRBD2	TRBV14	15	TRBJ2-3	-	CASSQSSGGTDTQYF	TGTGCCAGCAGCCAGTCTAGCGGAGGCACAGATACGCAGTATTTT
-	TRBV5-6	15	TRBJ1-1	-	CASSLGPGRGTEAFF	TGTGCCAGCAGCTTGGGGCCCGGTCGGGGGACTGAAGCTTTCTTT
TRBD2	TRBV14	15	TRBJ2-1	-	CASSELAGSYNEQFF	TGTGCCAGCAGCGAGCTAGCGGGATCCTACAATGAGCAGTTCTTC
TRBD2	TRBV18	18	TRBJ2-2	-	CASSPSRTSVGNTGELFF	TGTGCCAGCTCACCATCGAGGACTAGCGTCGGGAACACCGGGGAGCTGTTTTTT
-	TRBV11-1	14	TRBJ2-5	once	CASRAEGTQETQYF	TGTGCCAGCAGAGCAGAGGGTACCCAAGAGACCCAGTACTTC
-	TRBV7-2	14	TRBJ1-2	-	CASSPETGNYGYTF	TGTGCCAGCAGCCCGGAAACAGGGAACTATGGCTACACCTTC
-	TRBV7-2	15	TRBJ1-2	-	CASSLPPVRIGGYTF	TGTGCCAGCAGCTTACCTCCGGTGCGGATTGGAGGCTACACCTTC
-	TRBV4-3	15	TRBJ2-7	-	CASSQAPGQTYEQYF	TGCGCCAGCAGCCAAGCCCCGGGACAAACCTACGAGCAGTACTTC
-	TRBV30	15	TRBJ1-1	-	CAWSYGRGGLTEAFF	TGTGCCTGGAGTTATGGACGGGGAGGGTTGACTGAAGCTTTCTTT
-	TRBV5-8	14	TRBJ2-7	-	CASSLTGTYGEQYF	TGTGCCAGCAGCTTAACGGGTACCTATGGGGAGCAGTACTTC
-	TRBV7-6	16	TRBJ1-3	few	CASSLVVGEGWNTIYF	TGTGCCAGCAGCTTAGTGGTAGGGGAAGGTTGGAACACCATATATTTT
TRBD1	TRBV5-4	14	TRBJ1-1	-	CASSSGTGNTEAFF	TGTGCCAGCAGCTCCGGGACAGGGAACACTGAAGCTTTCTTT
-	TRBV7-2	15	TRBJ2-5	-	CASRPSLGGQETQYF	TGTGCCAGCAGGCCCTCTCTAGGGGGCCAAGAGACCCAGTACTTC
TRBD1	TRBV7-9	14	TRBJ2-7	once	CASSRDRGSYEQYF	TGTGCCAGCAGCCGGGACAGGGGTTCGTACGAGCAGTACTTC
TRBD1	TRBV25-1	17	TRBJ1-1	-	CASSEYSTQGASTEAFF	TGTGCCAGCAGTGAATACAGTACCCAGGGGGCGAGCACTGAAGCTTTCTTT
TRBD2	TRBV9	15	TRBJ2-2	-	CASSTSGIGTGELFF	TGTGCCAGCAGCACCAGCGGGATAGGCACCGGGGAGCTGTTTTTT
TRBD2	TRBV11-2	17	TRBJ2-1	-	CASSLGRGRGRSNEQFF	TGTGCCAGCAGCTTAGGGAGGGGCCGCGGGAGGAGCAATGAGCAGTTCTTC
-	TRBV11-1	13	TRBJ1-2	-	CASSSRRGYGYTF	TGTGCCAGCAGCTCGAGAAGGGGCTATGGCTACACCTTC
-	TRBV7-6	16	TRBJ1-3	-	CASSLAGGPSGNTIYF	TGTGCCAGCAGCTTAGCAGGAGGCCCCTCTGGAAACACCATATATTTT
TRBD1	TRBV2	14	TRBJ2-7	-	CARGGQGSSYEQYF	TGTGCCAGAGGTGGACAGGGATCGTCCTACGAGCAGTACTTC
TRBD1	TRBV4-2	18	TRBJ1-3	few	CASSQDPRQGISGNTIYF	TGTGCCAGCAGCCAAGATCCCCGACAGGGCATCTCTGGAAACACCATATATTTT
-	TRBV11-2	14	TRBJ1-3	-	CASSSGFTGNTIYF	TGTGCCAGCAGCTCGGGGTTCACTGGAAACACCATATATTTT
-	TRBV30	17	TRBJ1-2	-	CAWSDPRGGFFPGGYTF	TGTGCCTGGAGCGACCCTCGGGGGGGGTTTTTCCCGGGAGGCTACACCTTC
TRBD1	TRBV19	14	TRBJ1-2	-	CASSRDRANYGYTF	TGTGCCAGTAGTAGGGACAGGGCTAACTATGGCTACACCTTC
TRBD1	TRBV4-3	15	TRBJ1-2	-	CASSPRPDRNYGYTF	TGCGCCAGCAGCCCCCGACCGGACAGGAACTATGGCTACACCTTC
-	TRBV4-1	15	TRBJ2-7	-	CASSQDLGRYYEQYF	TGCGCCAGCAGCCAAGATTTGGGCAGGTACTACGAGCAGTACTTC
-	TRBV7-7	16	TRBJ2-2	few	CASSSRGTANTGELFF	TGTGCTAGCAGCTCCCGGGGGACAGCTAACACCGGGGAGCTGTTTTTT
-	TRBV7-9	14	TRBJ2-2	-	CASSPRRGAGELFF	TGTGCCAGCAGCCCCCGGAGGGGCGCCGGGGAGCTGTTTTTT
TRBD1	TRBV5-6	15	TRBJ1-1	-	CASSPGTGETTEAFF	TGTGCCAGCAGCCCAGGGACAGGGGAGACCACTGAAGCTTTCTTT
-	TRBV6-6	15	TRBJ1-1	-	CASSYSPRGSTEAFF	TGTGCCAGCAGTTACTCACCCCGTGGGAGCACTGAAGCTTTCTTT
TRBD2	TRBV5-1	14	TRBJ2-3	few	CASSRAGATDTQYF	TGCGCCAGCAGTAGGGCGGGAGCAACAGATACGCAGTATTTT
TRBD1	TRBV19	14	TRBJ1-5	-	CASSRDSSFQPQHF	TGTGCCAGTAGTCGGGACAGTAGTTTTCAGCCCCAGCATTTT
-	TRBV6-1	19	TRBJ2-2	-	CASSEGVVWAGTYTGELFF	TGTGCCAGCAGTGAAGGGGTAGTCTGGGCGGGCACCTACACCGGGGAGCTGTTTTTT
TRBD2	TRBV18	17	TRBJ2-2	-	CASSLLTSGRHTGELFF	TGTGCCAGCTCACTCCTTACTAGCGGGAGGCACACCGGGGAGCTGTTTTTT
-	TRBV5-5	13	TRBJ2-2	-	CASSLSLTGELFF	TGTGCCAGCAGCTTATCACTGACCGGGGAGCTGTTTTTT
-	TRBV29-1	14	TRBJ1-1	-	CSAEMDSLNTEAFF	TGCAGCGCTGAAATGGACAGCTTGAACACTGAAGCTTTCTTT
TRBD1	TRBV15	14	TRBJ1-3	once	CATTPDRGGNTIYF	TGTGCCACCACCCCCGACAGGGGTGGAAACACCATATATTTT
TRBD2	TRBV5-1	15	TRBJ2-3	-	CATKLAGPGTDTQYF	TGCGCCACCAAGCTAGCGGGGCCCGGCACAGATACGCAGTATTTT
-	TRBV20-1	11	TRBJ1-1	-	CSASFNTEAFF	TGCAGTGCTAGCTTTAACACTGAAGCTTTCTTT
-	TRBV7-9	14	TRBJ1-2	-	CASSPGEGAGGYTF	TGTGCCAGCAGTCCCGGGGAGGGCGCTGGGGGCTACACCTTC
TRBD1	TRBV9	15	TRBJ2-5	-	CASSAVDRGQETQYF	TGTGCCAGCAGCGCAGTGGACAGGGGGCAAGAGACCCAGTACTTC
TRBD1	TRBV18	15	TRBJ1-2	-	CASSPPGTGHRGYTF	TGTGCCAGCTCACCACCCGGGACAGGGCATAGGGGCTACACCTTC
-	TRBV7-3	16	TRBJ2-1	-	CASSSDGTRTYNEQFF	TGTGCCAGCAGCTCGGACGGGACACGGACCTACAATGAGCAGTTCTTC
-	TRBV30	13	TRBJ1-5	-	CAWSISGNQPQHF	TGTGCCTGGAGTATAAGCGGCAATCAGCCCCAGCATTTT
-	TRBV6-5	15	TRBJ2-2	-	CASSSGGPRTGELFF	TGTGCCAGCAGTTCCGGGGGGCCGAGGACCGGGGAGCTGTTTTTT
-	TRBV6-1	10	TRBJ2-7	once	CASGVYEQYF	TGTGCCAGCGGAGTCTACGAGCAGTACTTC
-	TRBV29-1	14	TRBJ1-2	-	CSVNRDTFGYGYTF	TGCAGCGTCAACCGGGACACCTTTGGCTATGGCTACACCTTC
TRBD1	TRBV9	14	TRBJ1-4	few	CASSAGGRNEKLFF	TGTGCCAGCAGCGCAGGGGGCCGTAATGAAAAACTGTTTTTT
-	TRBV4-1	18	TRBJ2-7	-	CASSQDKFGGGSRNEQYF	TGCGCCAGCAGCCAAGATAAGTTCGGGGGAGGTTCTCGCAACGAGCAGTACTTC
TRBD1	TRBV29-1	16	TRBJ2-6	few	CSAGLTGISGANVLTF	TGCAGCGCCGGGTTGACAGGGATCTCTGGGGCCAACGTCCTGACTTTC
TRBD2	TRBV4-3	19	TRBJ2-3	few	CASSQEPQREDLRRDTQYF	TGCGCCAGCAGCCAAGAGCCCCAGCGGGAGGACCTAAGAAGAGATACGCAGTATTTT
-	TRBV29-1	13	TRBJ1-1	-	CSVGGTVNTEAFF	TGCAGCGTAGGAGGGACGGTGAACACTGAAGCTTTCTTT